The 27 T cell receptor beta chains given below trace back to one sample, sequenced in a study of blood T cell repertoires in COVID-19. The data were produced by immunoSEQ multiplex PCR, yet TCRdb's version contains in-frame clones alone and is incomplete. The top ten clones hold approximately 3.8% of a sample with around 270,000 clones, about 88% of them seen once. Sequenced input: peripheral blood. The origin of the receptors is a man aged 55 to 70 who had recovered from COVID-19.

The chain has TRBV9 and TRBJ2-2, with a possible D match to TRBD1 (5 bases). This CDR3 region has 16 residues. Germline-derived CDR1 and CDR2 are SGDLS and YYNGEE. Trimming cost V 3 bases and J 0 bases, with 12 bases left between them. The CDR3 DNA reads TGTGCCAGCAGCGGCCGACAGAACGCGAACACCGGGGAGCTGTTTTTT. This codes for CASSGRQNANTGELFF. Filled out from reference TRBV9 and TRBJ2-2, the complete variable domain reads DSGVTQTPKHLITATGQRVTLRCSPRSGDLSVYWYQQSLDQGLQFLIQYYNGEERAKGNILERFSAQQFPDLHSELNLSSLELGDSALYFCASSGRQNANTGELFFGEGSRLTVL.

The chain combines TRBV5-6 with TRBJ1-1; D unclear. CDR3 size: 13 residues. Germline values: CDR1 SGHDT, CDR2 YYEEEE. V lost 2 bases and J lost 5, with 10 bases in between. The CDR3 loop is CASSFGDGTEAFF. The CDR3 DNA reads TGTGCCAGCAGCTTCGGAGACGGAACTGAAGCTTTCTTT.

For the CDR3, the DNA is TGTGCCAGCAGCTTATATCACGGACAGGCTTACAATGAGCAGTTCTTC. Translation: CASSLYHGQAYNEQFF. The chain carries TRBV11-2 and TRBJ2-1; 7 bases are shared with TRBD1. The V segment lost 2 bases and the J segment 4 bases; nucleotides outside the gene matches: 8. There are 16 residues in the CDR3. Germline CDR1 SGHAT, CDR2 FQNNGV. The variable domain in full, completed from reference TRBV11-2 and TRBJ2-1, reads EAGVAQSPRYKIIEKRQSVAFWCNPISGHATLYWYQQILGQGPKLLIQFQNNGVVDDSQLPKDRFSAERLKGVDSTLKIQPAKLEDSAVYLCASSLYHGQAYNEQFFGPGTRLTVL.

The chain recombines TRBV3-1 (or the pseudogene TRBV3-2) with TRBJ2-7; 8 bases are a match to TRBD2. The germline V gene encodes CDR1 LGHDT and CDR2 YNNKEL (reference sequence). The CDR3 spans 15 residues. The ends lost 4 bases at V and 2 bases at J; junction bases unmatched: 7. CDR3 sequence reads: CASSRPGLGAYEQYF. DNA for the CDR3: TGTGCCAGCAGCCGACCGGGACTAGGGGCCTACGAGCAGTACTTC.

This clone came up a few times. This sequence joins TRBV19 and TRBJ2-7; 10 bases line up with TRBD1. The germline CDR1 and CDR2 sequences are LNHDA and SQIVND (reference sequence). With V trimmed by 4 bases and J by 3 bases, 0 bases remained unmatched. CDR3 length equals 13 residues. CDR3 region: CASSRDRGYEQYF. Written as DNA, the CDR3 is TGTGCCAGTAGTAGGGACAGGGGCTACGAGCAGTACTTC.

The gene calls are TRBV5-1 and TRBJ1-1; D is ambiguous. The V gene lost 4 bases and the J gene lost 2 bases, with 15 bases spanning the gap. The CDR3 is 15 amino acids. The germline V gene has CDR1 SGHRS and CDR2 YFSETQ. Written as DNA, the CDR3 is TGCGCCAGCAGCCCAGGAGGACGGGCTAACACTGAAGCTTTCTTT. Amino acid sequence: CASSPGGRANTEAFF.

This rearrangement joins TRBV5-6 to TRBJ2-1, with D possibly matching TRBD2 (6 bases). The CDR3 totals 15 residues. Germline V lookup: CDR1 SGHDT, CDR2 YYEEEE. With 6 bases removed from V and 7 bases from J, the gap between germline ends came to 20 bases. CDR3: CASTVGSSYSNEQFF. The CDR3 region has the DNA TGTGCCAGCACCGTCGGGAGTAGTTATTCAAATGAGCAGTTCTTC.

The gene calls are TRBV6-5 and TRBJ1-5; perhaps TRBD1 as D (5 bases). CDR3 length equals 14 residues. Germline V lookup: CDR1 MNHEY, CDR2 SVGAGI. V was shortened by 7 bases and J by 6 bases, with 16 bases between the two germline ends. The CDR3 sequence is CASTLDTMGQPQHF. The CDR3 DNA sequence: TGTGCCAGCACCTTGGACACTATGGGTCAGCCCCAGCATTTT.

V gene TRBV6-5 combines with J gene TRBJ1-3; TRBD1 matches at 9 bases. Germline V gene sequence: CDR1 MNHEY, CDR2 SVGAGI. The CDR3 contains 15 residues. V was clipped by 4 bases and J by 4 bases; unmatched bases: 5. The CDR3 loop is CASSLQGAGGNTIYF. CDR3 DNA sequence: TGTGCCAGCAGTTTACAGGGGGCGGGGGGAAACACCATATATTTT.

The V and J genes are TRBV5-1 and TRBJ1-2; D might be TRBD1 (6 bases). The V and J ends lost 4 bases and 4 bases respectively, with 17 bases between them. The CDR3 runs 15 residues. Germline V gene data show CDR1 as SGHRS and CDR2 as YFSETQ. The CDR3 DNA reads as TGCGCCAGCAGCCTATCCCAACAGGGCCTCTATGGCTACACCTTC. Translating it yields CASSLSQQGLYGYTF.

V is TRBV27 and J is TRBJ1-1; tentative D call: TRBD1 (6 bases). This CDR3 region has 15 residues. Trimming stripped 3 bases from V and 6 bases from J, with 17 bases between. The germline CDR1 and CDR2 sequences are MNHEY and SMNVEV (reference sequence). The CDR3 nucleotides are TGTGCCAGCAGTTTTTTGTCCCCTGGGGGCGCTGAAGCTTTCTTT. Protein: CASSFLSPGGAEAFF.

This chain uses TRBV6-4 with TRBJ1-1; 10 bases map to TRBD1. V trimming: 0 bases; J trimming: 1 base; junction bases outside the gene matches: 11. Germline lookup yields CDR1 MRHNA and CDR2 SNTAGT. The CDR3 contains 19 residues. In DNA, the CDR3 is TGTGCCAGCAGTGACTCGATAGGGACAGGGGATCTCCCGAACACTGAAGCTTTCTTT. This translates into CASSDSIGTGDLPNTEAFF.

This chain uses TRBV11-1 with TRBJ1-3; perhaps TRBD1 as D (5 bases). Germline lookup yields CDR1 SGHAT and CDR2 FQDESV (reference sequence). V was clipped by 5 bases and J by 4 bases, with 15 bases between them. This CDR3 comprises 15 residues. The CDR3 region has the DNA TGTGCCAGCAGCCATCGGCAGGGAGGAGGAAACACCATATATTTT. Translated: CASSHRQGGGNTIYF.

The V gene is TRBV19, the J gene TRBJ2-2, with TRBD1 matching over 10 bases. The V gene's germline CDR1 is LNHDA and CDR2 SQIVND (reference sequence). After removal of 7 bases from V and 2 bases from J, the junction contained 7 bases not matched to a gene. The CDR3 sequence is 16 residues long. CDR3 sequence reads: CASTPGTGVNTGELFF. The CDR3 DNA sequence: TGTGCCAGTACCCCGGGGACAGGGGTTAACACCGGGGAGCTGTTTTTT. Full variable domain (missing parts from reference TRBV19 and TRBJ2-2): DGGITQSPKYLFRKEGQNVTLSCEQNLNHDAMYWYRQDPGQGLRLIYYSQIVNDFQKGDIAEGYSVSREKKESFPLTVTSAQKNPTAFYLCASTPGTGVNTGELFFGEGSRLTVL.

J is TRBJ1-3 and V is TRBV18; D is ambiguous. This CDR3 has 15 residues. Looked up from germline, CDR1 is KGHSH and CDR2 is LQKENI. V shed 2 bases and J shed 4 bases, with 12 bases lying between them. CDR3 DNA: TGTGCCAGCTCACCAGGAGTGTTCCAGGGAAACACCATATATTTT. This sequence encodes CASSPGVFQGNTIYF.

This rearrangement joins TRBV6-1 to TRBJ2-7, with TRBD2 as a possible D gene (5 bases). Germline V gene data show CDR1 as MNHNS and CDR2 as SASEGT. The V end was cut by 2 bases, the J end by 2 bases, with 16 bases between. This CDR3 has 16 amino acids. The chain's CDR3 is CASSESGLPRAYEQYF. The CDR3 nucleotides read TGTGCCAGCAGTGAAAGTGGACTCCCGAGGGCCTACGAGCAGTACTTC.

V and J are TRBV7-9 and TRBJ2-1, with TRBD1 identical over 8 bases. The CDR3 is 15 residues long. V dropped 1 base and J dropped 5; count of bases not matched to a gene: 4. The germline gives CDR1 SEHNR, CDR2 FQNEAQ (reference sequence). Here the CDR3 reads CASSLGTGKDNEQFF. CDR3 nucleotide sequence: TGTGCCAGCAGCTTAGGGACAGGGAAAGACAATGAGCAGTTCTTC.

This clone has a handful of counts. The chain combines TRBV30 with TRBJ2-7, with 8 bases that match TRBD1. The CDR3 spans 14 residues. Germline trimming cut 5 bases from V and 1 base from J; bases unmatched to any gene: 7. Germline CDR1 and CDR2: GTSNPN and SVGIG (reference sequence). The CDR3 loop reads CAWDPGQESYEQYF. As DNA, the CDR3 is TGTGCCTGGGACCCGGGACAGGAGTCCTACGAGCAGTACTTC.

The genes are TRBV18 and TRBJ1-6; maybe TRBD1 (6 bases). The V end was cut by 2 bases, the J end by 7 bases, with 9 bases between. Germline CDR1 reads KGHSH; CDR2 reads LQKENI. The CDR3 spans 14 residues. The DNA of the CDR3 is TGTGCCAGCTCACCAAGGACAGAAAATTCACCCCTCCACTTT. This gives the protein CASSPRTENSPLHF.

The rearrangement links TRBV13 to TRBJ2-1; 7 bases map to TRBD1. The CDR3 runs to 15 residues. The V gene's germline CDR1 is PRHDT and CDR2 FYEKMQ (reference sequence). V lost 5 bases to trimming and J lost 3 bases; unmatched junction nucleotides: 7. The CDR3 coding sequence is TGTGCCAGCAGCACCCGGGACAGTTACTACAATGAGCAGTTCTTC. It yields the protein CASSTRDSYYNEQFF.

The rearrangement uses TRBV19 and TRBJ1-4, with D possibly being TRBD1 (6 bases). Trimming took 5 bases from V and 4 from J, leaving 11 bases between them. Germline CDR1 reads LNHDA; CDR2 reads SQIVND (reference sequence). The CDR3 totals 14 residues. For the CDR3, the DNA is TGTGCCAGTAGTCTTCGGACAGATAATGAAAAACTGTTTTTT. Its protein is CASSLRTDNEKLFF.

The rearrangement uses TRBV6-2 or TRBV6-3 and TRBJ2-7; TRBD1 matches 7 bases. The germline V gene encodes CDR1 MNHEY and CDR2 SVGEGT. The CDR3 spans 14 residues. With 5 bases clipped from V and 4 bases from J, the junction kept 8 bases outside the gene matches. The CDR3 sequence: CASSLPGQYYEQYF. DNA for the CDR3: TGTGCCAGCAGTCTACCGGGACAGTATTACGAGCAGTACTTC.

The J gene is TRBJ2-3, the V gene TRBV27; D is uncertain. The CDR3 runs 12 residues. Deletions cut 3 bases from V and 7 bases from J, with 8 bases between. CDR1 MNHEY and CDR2 SMNVEV come from the germline V gene (reference sequence). CDR3 region: CASSFRSNTQYF. The CDR3 region has the DNA TGTGCCAGCAGTTTTAGAAGTAATACGCAGTATTTT.

V and J are TRBV12-5 and TRBJ1-1; 7 nucleotides align to TRBD1. There are 14 residues in the CDR3. CDR1 is LGHNT and CDR2 is FRNRAP in the germline V gene. V lost 5 bases and J lost 2; bases outside the gene matches: 5. This CDR3 is CASGRGQTNTEAFF. DNA for the CDR3: TGTGCTAGTGGTAGGGGACAGACTAACACTGAAGCTTTCTTT.

V and J are TRBV14 and TRBJ2-5; D perhaps matches TRBD2 (5 bases). Germline V gives CDR1 SGHDN, CDR2 FVKESK. The CDR3 consists of 14 residues. Trimming removed 2 bases at V and 5 bases at J, with 12 bases between. The CDR3 DNA reads as TGTGCCAGCAGCCAAAAGCGGCCCTCGGAGACCCAGTACTTC. Its protein is CASSQKRPSETQYF.

V is TRBV4-2 and J is TRBJ2-7; 8 bases are shared with TRBD2. Germline assignment: CDR1 LGHNA and CDR2 YNFKEQ. Germline trimming cut 6 bases from V and 2 bases from J; bases unmatched to any gene: 12. The CDR3 spans 16 residues. Written as DNA, the CDR3 is TGTGCCAGCAGACCCTATTACGGGGGGGGTGCCTACGAGCAGTACTTC. Protein: CASRPYYGGGAYEQYF.

This clone came up a few times. The chain employs TRBV6-5 and TRBJ1-1; TRBD1 is a possible D gene (5 bases). The germline V and J ends were trimmed by 5 bases and 0 bases, with 13 bases remaining between them. Looked up from germline, CDR1 is MNHEY and CDR2 is SVGAGI. This CDR3 is 15 amino acids long. This chain's CDR3 is CASSPRQLMNTEAFF. In DNA form, the CDR3 reads TGTGCCAGCAGTCCTAGACAGCTCATGAACACTGAAGCTTTCTTT.